This paragraph covers one T cell receptor (beta chain) sequence. The sample belongs to a study of cytomegalovirus exposure and HLA in healthy donors. This PCR relied on a set of 60 Vbeta primers and 13 Jbeta primers. Sequencing was performed with immunoSEQ multiplex PCR; in TCRdb, only in-frame clones are kept and a portion is missing. The table shows under 200,000 clones, with roughly 80% occurring only once. This CDR3 comprises 15 residues. Looked up from germline, CDR1 is SEHNR and CDR2 is FQNEAQ (reference sequence). The trim removed 2 bases at V and 4 bases at J, leaving 3 bases unmatched. This receptor was identified in a woman aged 18-35 years in good health and CMV-seronegative. The chain combines TRBV7-9 with TRBJ2-3, with TRBD1 matching over 10 bases. Sequenced: PBMCs. The CDR3 bases are TGTGCCAGCAGCTTATACGGGACAGGGGCAGATACGCAGTATTTT. Residues: CASSLYGTGADTQYF.